This TCR beta chain was documented in a study of cytomegalovirus exposure and HLA in healthy donors. The PCR ran on 60 Vbeta and 13 Jbeta primers. Assay: immunoSEQ multiplex PCR; the TCRdb copy retains only in-frame clones and omits some. This table holds around 120,000 clones, 70% found once. This CDR3 contains 13 residues. The V segment lost 4 bases and the J segment 5 bases; nucleotides outside the gene matches: 2. The germline V gene has CDR1 SGHTA and CDR2 FQGTGA. Comments on this clone: Its antigen remains unknown.

Study-wide points: A later analysis linked a missense DCLRE1C variant to TCR beta V- and J-gene trimming.

V is TRBV7-3 and J is TRBJ2-1; 7 nucleotides agree with TRBD2. This TCR was recovered from a man aged 35 to 55 in good health and CMV-seropositive. Sequences were obtained from PBMCs. The CDR3 DNA is TGTGCCAGCAGCTCCCGGGGGGACAATGAGCAGTTCTTC. Translation gives CASSSRGDNEQFF.